This T cell receptor beta chain is drawn from a study of cytomegalovirus exposure and HLA in healthy donors. About the study: There were 350 to 450 genotyped donors. Of these, roughly 80% fell in the genetic ancestry cluster associated with self-reported Caucasian donors. Notes on the study in general: In a later analysis, HLA-C alleles had the fewest associated TCRs, DRB1 alleles the most. Presence/absence analyses took donor sequencing depth as roughly uniform.

This CDR3 spans 18 amino acids. V shed 5 bases and J shed 2 bases, with 22 bases lying between them. Germline CDR1 is SGHNT and CDR2 is YENEEA. It was with 60 Vbeta and 13 Jbeta primers that the PCR ran. Using immunoSEQ multiplex PCR, the repertoire was profiled, and TCRdb retains in-frame clones only, with some absent. The repertoire holds 100,000 to 150,000 clones, with just under 75% as singletons. Comment on this clone: Its cognate antigen is unknown.

Input material: PBMCs. The sequence came from a man aged 60-69 years in good health and CMV-seropositive. The gene calls are TRBV11-3 and TRBJ2-1; the D gene is possibly TRBD1 (6 bases). As DNA, the CDR3 is TGTGCCAGCAGCCACTACTGGGACACAGCGAATACCTACAATGAGCAGTTCTTC. Translating it yields CASSHYWDTANTYNEQFF.